This TCR beta chain was documented in a study of blood T cell repertoires in COVID-19. TCRdb's copy holds only in-frame clones and misses some; the assay was immunoSEQ multiplex PCR. The sample holds more than 75,000 clones; roughly four fifths are singletons and the top ten take about 10%. V lost 6 bases and J 9 bases, leaving 21 bases between the germline ends. Germline CDR1 and CDR2: MDHEN and SYDVKM. This CDR3 is 15 amino acids long. The specimen sequenced was peripheral blood. The receptor's source is a man between 60 and 75 years old with acute or convalescent COVID-19. The chain carries TRBV28 and TRBJ2-1; tentative D call: TRBD2 (5 bases). The CDR3 spells CASRPLASTRSEQFF. The CDR3 nucleotides read TGTGCCAGCAGACCCCTGGCGTCCACTAGGAGTGAGCAGTTCTTC. Using reference TRBV28 and TRBJ2-1 for the parts outside the CDR3, the full variable domain is DVKVTQSSRYLVKRTGEKVFLECVQDMDHENMFWYRQDPGLGLRLIYFSYDVKMKEKGDIPEGYSVSREKKERFSLILESASTNQTSMYLCASRPLASTRSEQFFGPGTRLTVL.